The next 7 T cell receptor beta chains were all read from a single sample in a study of siplizumab effects on memory and regulatory T cells. Assay: immunoSEQ multiplex PCR; the TCRdb copy retains only in-frame clones and omits some. The sample carries 100,000 or so clones, about 94% recorded once. The specimen was non-Treg CD4+ T cells sorted from blood. The source is a human donor in good health.

The rearrangement joins TRBV19 to TRBJ2-6; no reliable D call. Germline CDR1 and CDR2: LNHDA and SQIVND (reference sequence). Trimming shortened V by 6 bases and J by 0 bases, and 9 bases separated the two germline ends. CDR3 length: 15 amino acids. CDR3 coding DNA: TGTGCCAGTAGCTCGACGGTCTCTGGGGCCAACGTCCTGACTTTC. This sequence encodes CASSSTVSGANVLTF.

The chain has TRBV7-3 and TRBJ2-5; a possible D gene is TRBD2 (5 bases). This CDR3 spans 14 amino acids. Germline V gives CDR1 SGHTA, CDR2 FQGTGA. The V end lost 0 bases, the J end lost 3 bases, and 8 bases lay between the germline ends. In DNA, the CDR3 is TGTGCCAGCAGCTTAACGGGTAGCGAAGAGACCCAGTACTTC. It yields the protein CASSLTGSEETQYF.

This sequence joins TRBV2 and TRBJ1-3; a possible D gene is TRBD1 (6 bases). CDR3 length: 17 amino acids. Germline V gene data show CDR1 as SNHLY and CDR2 as FYNNEI. With 3 bases removed from V and 0 bases from J, the gap between germline ends came to 15 bases. The CDR3 reads CASSENGRGYSGNTIYF. CDR3 DNA: TGTGCCAGCAGTGAGAATGGCAGGGGATACTCTGGAAACACCATATATTTT.

This chain links TRBV18 with TRBJ2-5, with 10 bases fitting TRBD2. Germline V gene sequence: CDR1 KGHSH, CDR2 LQKENI. This CDR3 comprises 17 residues. Losses at the gene ends were 3 bases for V and 3 bases for J; bases not matched to a gene: 10. CDR3 in amino acids: CASSPPPLTSGEETQYF. The CDR3 bases are TGTGCCAGCTCACCTCCTCCCCTCACTAGCGGGGAAGAGACCCAGTACTTC.

The V call is TRBV7-9, the J call TRBJ2-3; tentatively, D is TRBD1 (6 bases). The CDR3 has 14 residues. V was clipped by 1 base and J by 6 bases, with 11 bases between them. The V gene's germline CDR1 is SEHNR and CDR2 FQNEAQ (reference sequence). Written as DNA, the CDR3 is TGTGCCAGCAGCTTAGACAGGGCAAGGGATACGCAGTATTTT. As protein: CASSLDRARDTQYF.

The CDR3 sequence is CASGRRSSGNTIYF. CDR3 nucleotide sequence: TGTGCCAGCGGTCGCCGGAGTTCTGGAAACACCATATATTTT. The chain joins TRBV27 to TRBJ1-3; D not certain. Germline-derived CDR1 and CDR2 are MNHEY and SMNVEV (reference sequence). The CDR3 is 14 residues long. Trimming took off 8 bases at V and 1 base at J, with 12 bases between the two ends.

This clone was seen once. This chain joins TRBV30 and TRBJ1-2; 7 positions agree with TRBD1. The length of the CDR3 is 13 residues. V shed 4 bases and J 5 bases; nucleotides not matched to a gene: 7. Germline CDR1 is GTSNPN and CDR2 is SVGIG (reference sequence). The CDR3 reads CAWKDRNLYGYTF. The CDR3 DNA is TGTGCCTGGAAGGACAGGAACCTATATGGCTACACCTTC. The full variable domain, with the rest looked up from reference TRBV30 and TRBJ1-2, is SQTIHQWPATLVQPVGSPLSLECTVEGTSNPNLYWYRQAAGRGLQLLFYSVGIGQISSEVPQNLSASRPQDRQFILSSKKLLLSDSGFYLCAWKDRNLYGYTFGSGTRLTVV.